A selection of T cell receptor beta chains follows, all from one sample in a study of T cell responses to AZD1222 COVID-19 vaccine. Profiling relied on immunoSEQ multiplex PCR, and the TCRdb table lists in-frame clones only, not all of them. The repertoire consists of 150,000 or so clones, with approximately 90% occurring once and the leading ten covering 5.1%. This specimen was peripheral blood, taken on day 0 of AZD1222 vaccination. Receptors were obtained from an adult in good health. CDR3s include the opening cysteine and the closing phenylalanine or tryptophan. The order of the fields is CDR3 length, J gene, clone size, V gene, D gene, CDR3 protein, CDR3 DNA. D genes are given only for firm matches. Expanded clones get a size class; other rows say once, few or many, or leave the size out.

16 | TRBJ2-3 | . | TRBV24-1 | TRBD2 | CATSDGGVARTDTQYF | TGTGCCACCAGTGATGGGGGGGTGGCGCGCACAGATACGCAGTATTTT
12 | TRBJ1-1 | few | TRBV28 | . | CASGRHYTEAFF | TGTGCCAGCGGACGACATTACACTGAAGCTTTCTTT
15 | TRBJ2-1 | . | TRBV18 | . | CASSPTVPAYNEQFF | TGTGCCAGCTCACCAACCGTTCCCGCCTACAATGAGCAGTTCTTC
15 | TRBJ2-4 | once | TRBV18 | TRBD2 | CASSPPAGGGNIQYF | TGTGCCAGCTCACCACCGGCGGGGGGGGGCAACATTCAGTACTTC
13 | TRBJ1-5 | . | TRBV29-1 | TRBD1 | CSVGGTGDQPQHF | TGCAGCGTTGGCGGGACAGGGGATCAGCCCCAGCATTTT
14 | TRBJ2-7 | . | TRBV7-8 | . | CASSLRQDSYEQYF | TGTGCCAGCAGCCTACGACAGGATTCCTACGAGCAGTACTTC
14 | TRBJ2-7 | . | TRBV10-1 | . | CASSAGRGTGGQYF | TGCGCCAGCAGTGCGGGCAGGGGCACCGGGGGGCAGTACTTC
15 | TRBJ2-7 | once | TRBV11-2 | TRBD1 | CASRFVEGASYEQYF | TGTGCCAGCAGATTTGTCGAGGGGGCCTCATACGAGCAGTACTTC
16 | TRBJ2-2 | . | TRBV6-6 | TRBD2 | CASSLAGGTNTGELFF | TGTGCCAGCAGCCTAGCGGGGGGGACGAACACCGGGGAGCTGTTTTTT
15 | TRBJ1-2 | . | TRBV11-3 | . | CASSLTGRPGGGYTF | TGTGCCAGCAGCTTAACAGGACGCCCCGGCGGAGGCTACACCTTC
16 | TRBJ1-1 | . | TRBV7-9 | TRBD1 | CASSLRGTGPFSEAFF | TGTGCCAGCAGCCTACGGGGGACAGGGCCTTTTTCTGAAGCTTTCTTT
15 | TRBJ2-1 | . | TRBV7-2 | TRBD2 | CASSLTSAGYNEQFF | TGTGCCAGCAGCTTAACTAGCGCGGGATACAATGAGCAGTTCTTC
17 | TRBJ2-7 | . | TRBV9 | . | CASSVDPAPGRGSEQYF | TGTGCCAGCAGCGTAGACCCCGCTCCGGGACGGGGTTCGGAGCAGTACTTC